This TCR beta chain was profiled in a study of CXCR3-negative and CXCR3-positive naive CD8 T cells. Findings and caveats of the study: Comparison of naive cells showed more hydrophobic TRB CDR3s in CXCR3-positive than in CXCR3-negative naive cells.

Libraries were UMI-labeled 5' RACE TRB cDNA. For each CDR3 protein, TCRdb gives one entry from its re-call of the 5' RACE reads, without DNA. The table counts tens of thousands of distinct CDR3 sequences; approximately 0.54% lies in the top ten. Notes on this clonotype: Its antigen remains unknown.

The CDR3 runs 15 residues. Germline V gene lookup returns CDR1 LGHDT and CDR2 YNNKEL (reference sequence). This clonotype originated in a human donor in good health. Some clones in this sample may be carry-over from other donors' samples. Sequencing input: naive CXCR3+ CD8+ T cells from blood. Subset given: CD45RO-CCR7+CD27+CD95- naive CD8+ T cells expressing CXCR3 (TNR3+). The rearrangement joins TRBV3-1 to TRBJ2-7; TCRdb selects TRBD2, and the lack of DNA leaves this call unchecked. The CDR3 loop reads CASSQGTSGSYEQYF.